This T cell receptor beta chain was captured by sequencing in a study of cytomegalovirus exposure and HLA in healthy donors. The V segment lost 0 bases and the J segment 8 bases; nucleotides outside the gene matches: 4. CDR3 size: 15 residues. CDR1 is SGHRS, CDR2 YFSETQ, per germline. Worth noting for this clone: Its specificity is not known.

Study-level findings and limits: Most TCRs appeared rarely, but some public TCRs recurred in many donors.

60 Vbeta and 13 Jbeta primers were used in PCR. Method: immunoSEQ multiplex PCR; TCRdb's copy keeps in-frame clones and lacks some. The data show about 140,000 clones, 70% to 85% seen once. The chain employs TRBV5-1 and TRBJ2-1; TRBD2 aligns across 11 bases. The sequence was obtained from a woman in her thirties or forties in good health and CMV-seronegative. The sequencing input was PBMCs. CDR3 in amino acids: CASSLVLAGVDEQFF. CDR3 in DNA: TGCGCCAGCAGCTTGGTACTAGCGGGAGTCGATGAGCAGTTCTTC.